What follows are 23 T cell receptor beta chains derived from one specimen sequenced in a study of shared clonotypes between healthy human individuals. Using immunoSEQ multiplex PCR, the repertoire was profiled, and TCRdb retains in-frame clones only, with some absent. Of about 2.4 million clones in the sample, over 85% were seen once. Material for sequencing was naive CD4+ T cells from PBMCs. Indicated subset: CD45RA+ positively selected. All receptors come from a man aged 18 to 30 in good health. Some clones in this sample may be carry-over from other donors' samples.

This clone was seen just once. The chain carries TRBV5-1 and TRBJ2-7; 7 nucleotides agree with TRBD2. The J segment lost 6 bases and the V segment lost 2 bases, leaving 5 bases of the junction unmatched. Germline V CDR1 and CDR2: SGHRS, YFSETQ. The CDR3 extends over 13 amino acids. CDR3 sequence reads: CASSFTSASEQYF. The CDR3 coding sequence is TGCGCCAGCAGCTTTACTAGCGCCTCCGAGCAGTACTTC.

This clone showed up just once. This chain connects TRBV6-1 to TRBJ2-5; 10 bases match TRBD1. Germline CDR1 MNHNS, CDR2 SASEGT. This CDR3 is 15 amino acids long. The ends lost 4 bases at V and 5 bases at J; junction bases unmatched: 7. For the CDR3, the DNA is TGTGCCAGCAGTGCTCGGACAGGGGGAATTGAGACCCAGTACTTC. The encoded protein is CASSARTGGIETQYF.

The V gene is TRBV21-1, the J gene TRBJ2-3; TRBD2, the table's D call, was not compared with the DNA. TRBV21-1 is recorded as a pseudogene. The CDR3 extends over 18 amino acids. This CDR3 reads CASSNPGLAGGCTDTQYF. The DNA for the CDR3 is TGTGCCAGCAGCAACCCCGGACTAGCGGGAGGGTGCACAGATACGCAGTATTTT.

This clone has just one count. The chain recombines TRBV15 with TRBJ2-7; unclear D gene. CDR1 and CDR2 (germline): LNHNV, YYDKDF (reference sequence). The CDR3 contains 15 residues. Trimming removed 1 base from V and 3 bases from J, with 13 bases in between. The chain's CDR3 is CATSRGSAMSYEQYF. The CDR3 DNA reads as TGTGCCACCAGCAGAGGGTCAGCCATGAGCTACGAGCAGTACTTC. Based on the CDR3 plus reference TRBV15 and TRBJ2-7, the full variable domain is DAMVIQNPRYQVTQFGKPVTLSCSQTLNHNVMYWYQQKSSQAPKLLFHYYDKDFNNEADTPDNFQSRRPNTSFCFLDIRSPGLGDTAMYLCATSRGSAMSYEQYFGPGTRLTVT.

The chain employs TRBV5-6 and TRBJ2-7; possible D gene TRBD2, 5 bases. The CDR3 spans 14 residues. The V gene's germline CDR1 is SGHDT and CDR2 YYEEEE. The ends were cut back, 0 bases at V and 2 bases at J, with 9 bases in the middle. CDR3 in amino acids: CASSLVSVAYEQYF. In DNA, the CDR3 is TGTGCCAGCAGCTTGGTTAGCGTCGCCTACGAGCAGTACTTC.

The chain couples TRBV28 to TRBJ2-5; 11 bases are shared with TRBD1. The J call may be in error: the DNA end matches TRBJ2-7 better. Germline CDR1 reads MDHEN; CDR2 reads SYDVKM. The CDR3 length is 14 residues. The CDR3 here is CASVGQGASYEQYF. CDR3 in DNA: TGTGCCAGCGTAGGACAGGGGGCCTCCTACGAGCAGTACTTC.

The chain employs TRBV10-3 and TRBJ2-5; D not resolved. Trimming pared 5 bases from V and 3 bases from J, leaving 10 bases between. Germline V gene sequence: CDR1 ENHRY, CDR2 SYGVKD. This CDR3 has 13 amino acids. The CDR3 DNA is TGTGCCATCAGTTCTACATGGGAAGAGACCCAGTACTTC. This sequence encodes CAISSTWEETQYF.

The CDR3, as DNA: TGTGCCAGCAGCGCCCCCGGGACTAGCGGCCCCACAGATACGCAGTATTTT. Translation: CASSAPGTSGPTDTQYF. The chain has TRBV7-3 and TRBJ2-3; 11 bases line up with TRBD2. CDR1 and CDR2 (germline): SGHTA, FQGTGA. With 5 bases clipped from V and 2 bases from J, the junction kept 9 bases outside the gene matches. The CDR3 loop spans 17 amino acids.

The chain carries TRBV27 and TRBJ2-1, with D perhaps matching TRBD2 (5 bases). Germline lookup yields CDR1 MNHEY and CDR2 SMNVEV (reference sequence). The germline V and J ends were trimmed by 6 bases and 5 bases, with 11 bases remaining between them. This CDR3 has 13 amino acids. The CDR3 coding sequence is TGTGCCAGCAGAAAGCATAGCGACAATGAGCAGTTCTTC. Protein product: CASRKHSDNEQFF.

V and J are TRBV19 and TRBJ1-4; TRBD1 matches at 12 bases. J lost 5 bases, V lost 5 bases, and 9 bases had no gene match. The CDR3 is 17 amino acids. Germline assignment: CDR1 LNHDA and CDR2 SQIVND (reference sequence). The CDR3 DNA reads TGTGCCAGTAGTTGGGACAGGGGGCACGAGGGAAATGAAAAACTGTTTTTT. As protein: CASSWDRGHEGNEKLFF.

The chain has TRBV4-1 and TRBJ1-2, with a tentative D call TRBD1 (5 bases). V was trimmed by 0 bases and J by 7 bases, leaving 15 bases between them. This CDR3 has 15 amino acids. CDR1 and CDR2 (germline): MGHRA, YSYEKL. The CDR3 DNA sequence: TGCGCCAGCAGCCAAGATCTGAGAGGGGAGGGTGGCTACACCTTC. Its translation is CASSQDLRGEGGYTF.

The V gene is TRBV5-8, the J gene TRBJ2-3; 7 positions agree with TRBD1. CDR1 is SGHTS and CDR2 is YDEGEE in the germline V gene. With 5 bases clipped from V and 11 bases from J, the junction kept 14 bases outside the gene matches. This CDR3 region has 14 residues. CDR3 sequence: CASSPPGPQGMQYF. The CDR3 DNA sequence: TGTGCCAGCAGTCCTCCAGGACCACAGGGGATGCAGTATTTT.

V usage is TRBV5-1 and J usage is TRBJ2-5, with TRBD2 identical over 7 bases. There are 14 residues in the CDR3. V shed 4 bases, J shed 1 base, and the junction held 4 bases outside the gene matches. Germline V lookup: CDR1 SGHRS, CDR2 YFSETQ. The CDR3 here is CASSPTSTQETQYF. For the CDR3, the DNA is TGCGCCAGCAGCCCGACTAGCACCCAAGAGACCCAGTACTTC.

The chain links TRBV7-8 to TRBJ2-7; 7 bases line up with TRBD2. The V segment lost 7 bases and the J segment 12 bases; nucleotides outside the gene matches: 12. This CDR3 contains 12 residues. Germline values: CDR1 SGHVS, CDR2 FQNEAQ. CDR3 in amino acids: CASTTVGGRVYF. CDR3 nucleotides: TGTGCCAGCACCACCGTCGGCGGGAGAGTGTACTTC.

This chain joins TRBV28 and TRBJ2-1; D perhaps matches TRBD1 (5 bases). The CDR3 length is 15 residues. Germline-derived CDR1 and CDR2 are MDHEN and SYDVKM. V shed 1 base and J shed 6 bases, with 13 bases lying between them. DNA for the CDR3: TGTGCCAGCAGTTTATCCGGATTAGGGGCCAATGAGCAGTTCTTC. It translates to CASSLSGLGANEQFF.

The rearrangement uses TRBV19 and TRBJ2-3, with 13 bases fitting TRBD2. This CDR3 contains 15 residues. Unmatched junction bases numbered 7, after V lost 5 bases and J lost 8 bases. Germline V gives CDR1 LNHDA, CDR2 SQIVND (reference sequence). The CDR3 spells CASSQLAGGPGTQYF. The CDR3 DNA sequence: TGTGCCAGTAGTCAACTAGCGGGAGGGCCCGGTACGCAGTATTTT.

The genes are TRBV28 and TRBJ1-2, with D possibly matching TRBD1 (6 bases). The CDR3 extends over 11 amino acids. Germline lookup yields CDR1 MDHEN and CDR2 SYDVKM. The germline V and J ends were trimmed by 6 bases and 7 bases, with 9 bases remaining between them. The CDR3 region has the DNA TGTGCCAGCAGCCAGGGGCCTGGCTACACCTTC. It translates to CASSQGPGYTF.

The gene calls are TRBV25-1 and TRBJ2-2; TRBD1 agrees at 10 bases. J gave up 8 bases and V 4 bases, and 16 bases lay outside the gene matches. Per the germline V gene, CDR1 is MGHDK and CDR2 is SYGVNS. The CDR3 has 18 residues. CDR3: CASSAFNDRGRQKGELFF. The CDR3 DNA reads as TGTGCCAGCAGTGCGTTCAATGACAGGGGGCGGCAAAAAGGGGAGCTGTTTTTT. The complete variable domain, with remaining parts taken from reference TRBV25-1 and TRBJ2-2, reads EADIYQTPRYLVIGTGKKITLECSQTMGHDKMYWYQQDPGMELHLIHYSYGVNSTEKGDLSSESTVSRIRTEHFPLTLESARPSHTSQYLCASSAFNDRGRQKGELFFGEGSRLTVL.

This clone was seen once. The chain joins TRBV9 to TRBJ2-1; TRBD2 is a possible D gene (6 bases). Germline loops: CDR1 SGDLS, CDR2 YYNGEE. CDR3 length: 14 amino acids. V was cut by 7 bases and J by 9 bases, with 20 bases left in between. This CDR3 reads CASAHSGPGLEQFF. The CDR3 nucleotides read TGTGCCAGCGCCCATAGCGGCCCCGGGCTTGAGCAGTTCTTC.

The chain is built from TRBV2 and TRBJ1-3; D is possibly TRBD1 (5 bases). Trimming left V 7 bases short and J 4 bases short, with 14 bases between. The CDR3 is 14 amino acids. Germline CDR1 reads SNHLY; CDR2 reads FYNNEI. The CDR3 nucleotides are TGTGCCAGCACCGAAGGGGTCAGAGGAAACACCATATATTTT. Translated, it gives CASTEGVRGNTIYF.

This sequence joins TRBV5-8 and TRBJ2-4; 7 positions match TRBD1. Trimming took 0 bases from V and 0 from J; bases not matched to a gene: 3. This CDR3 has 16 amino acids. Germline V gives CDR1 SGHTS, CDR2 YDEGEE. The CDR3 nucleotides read TGTGCCAGCAGCTTGGCCCGGACAGGAGCCAAAAACATTCAGTACTTC. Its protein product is CASSLARTGAKNIQYF.

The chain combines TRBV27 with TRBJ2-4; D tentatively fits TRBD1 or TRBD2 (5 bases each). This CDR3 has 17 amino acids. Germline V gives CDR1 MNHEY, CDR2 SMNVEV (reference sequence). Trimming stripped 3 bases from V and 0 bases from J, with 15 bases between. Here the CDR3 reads CASSFTWGTAAKNIQYF. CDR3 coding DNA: TGTGCCAGCAGTTTTACGTGGGGGACCGCAGCCAAAAACATTCAGTACTTC.

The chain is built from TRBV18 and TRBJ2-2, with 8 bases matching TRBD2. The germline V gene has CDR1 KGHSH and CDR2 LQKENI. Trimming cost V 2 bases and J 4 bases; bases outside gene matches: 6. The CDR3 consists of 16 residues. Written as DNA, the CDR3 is TGTGCCAGCTCACCAAAGCGGGAGACGGGCACCGGGGAGCTGTTTTTT. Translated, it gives CASSPKRETGTGELFF.